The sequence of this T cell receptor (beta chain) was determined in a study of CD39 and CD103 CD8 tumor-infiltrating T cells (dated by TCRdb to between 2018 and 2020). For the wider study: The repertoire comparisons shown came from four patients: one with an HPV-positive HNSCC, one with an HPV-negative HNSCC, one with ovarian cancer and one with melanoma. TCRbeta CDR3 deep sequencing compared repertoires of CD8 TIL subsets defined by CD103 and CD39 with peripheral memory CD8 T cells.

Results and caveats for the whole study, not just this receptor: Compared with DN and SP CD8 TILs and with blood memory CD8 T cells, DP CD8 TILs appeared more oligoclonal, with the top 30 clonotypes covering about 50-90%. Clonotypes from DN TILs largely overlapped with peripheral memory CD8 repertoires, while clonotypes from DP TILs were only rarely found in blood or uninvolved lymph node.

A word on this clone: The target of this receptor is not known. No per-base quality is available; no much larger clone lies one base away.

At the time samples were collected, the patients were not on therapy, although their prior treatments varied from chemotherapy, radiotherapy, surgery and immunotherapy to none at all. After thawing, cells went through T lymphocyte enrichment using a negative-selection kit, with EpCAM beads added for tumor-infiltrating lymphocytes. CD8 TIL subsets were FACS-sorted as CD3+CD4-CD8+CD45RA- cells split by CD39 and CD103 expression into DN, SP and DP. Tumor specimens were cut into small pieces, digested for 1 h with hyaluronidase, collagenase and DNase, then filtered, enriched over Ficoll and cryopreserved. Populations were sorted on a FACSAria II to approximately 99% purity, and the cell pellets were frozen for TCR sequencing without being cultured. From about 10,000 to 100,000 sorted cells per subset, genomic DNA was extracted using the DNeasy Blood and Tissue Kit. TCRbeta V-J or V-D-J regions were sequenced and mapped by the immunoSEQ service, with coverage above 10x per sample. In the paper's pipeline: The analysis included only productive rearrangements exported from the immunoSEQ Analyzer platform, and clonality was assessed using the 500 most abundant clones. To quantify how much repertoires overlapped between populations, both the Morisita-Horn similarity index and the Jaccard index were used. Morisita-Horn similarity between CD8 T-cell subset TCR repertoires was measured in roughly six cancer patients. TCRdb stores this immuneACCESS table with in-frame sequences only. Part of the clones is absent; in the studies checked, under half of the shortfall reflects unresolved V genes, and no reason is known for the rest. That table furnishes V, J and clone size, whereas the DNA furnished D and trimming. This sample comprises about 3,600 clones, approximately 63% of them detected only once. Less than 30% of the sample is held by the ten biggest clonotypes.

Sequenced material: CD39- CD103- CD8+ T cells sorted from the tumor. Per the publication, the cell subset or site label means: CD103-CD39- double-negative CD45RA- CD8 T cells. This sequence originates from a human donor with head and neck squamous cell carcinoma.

The DNA sequence reads TGTGCCAGCAGTCCATCAGGGGTAGCCGAAGCTTTCTTT. This yields the protein CASSPSGVAEAFF. The chain uses TRBV27 and TRBJ1-1; TRBD1 is perhaps the D gene, given 6 matching bases. There are 13 amino acids in the CDR3, from cysteine to phenylalanine inclusive. Here the CDR3 DNA is all that survives: 39 bases in frame from base 1. The V end loses 5 bases and the J end loses 8 bases, and a stretch of 15 bases separates them. Reading the germline V gene (reference sequence) gives CDR1 MNHEY and CDR2 SMNVEV.